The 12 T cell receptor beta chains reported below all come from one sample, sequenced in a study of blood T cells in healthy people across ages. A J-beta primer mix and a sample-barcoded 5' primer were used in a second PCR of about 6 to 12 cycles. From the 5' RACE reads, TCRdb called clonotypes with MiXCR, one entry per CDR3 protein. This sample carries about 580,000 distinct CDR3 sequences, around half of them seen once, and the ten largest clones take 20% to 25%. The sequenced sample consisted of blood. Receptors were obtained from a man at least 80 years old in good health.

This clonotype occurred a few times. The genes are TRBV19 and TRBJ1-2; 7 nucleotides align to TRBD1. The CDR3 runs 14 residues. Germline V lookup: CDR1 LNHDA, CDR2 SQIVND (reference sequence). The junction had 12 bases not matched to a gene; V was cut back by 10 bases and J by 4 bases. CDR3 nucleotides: TGTGCCACCCAACGGGGGGGACAGAGCTATGGCTACACCTTC. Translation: CATQRGGQSYGYTF.

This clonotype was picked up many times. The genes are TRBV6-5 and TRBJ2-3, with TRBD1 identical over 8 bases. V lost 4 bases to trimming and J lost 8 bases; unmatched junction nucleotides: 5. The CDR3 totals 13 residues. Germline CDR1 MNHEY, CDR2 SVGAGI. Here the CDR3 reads CASSSRDRFTQYF. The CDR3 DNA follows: TGTGCCAGCAGTTCCCGGGACAGGTTTACGCAGTATTTT.

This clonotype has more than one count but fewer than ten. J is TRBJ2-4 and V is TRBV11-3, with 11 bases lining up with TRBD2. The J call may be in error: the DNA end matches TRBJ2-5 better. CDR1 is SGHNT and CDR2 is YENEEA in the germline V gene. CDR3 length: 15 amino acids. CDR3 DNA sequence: TGTGCCAGCAGCTGGGGGACTAGCGGTTCGGAGACCCAGTACTTC. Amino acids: CASSWGTSGSETQYF.

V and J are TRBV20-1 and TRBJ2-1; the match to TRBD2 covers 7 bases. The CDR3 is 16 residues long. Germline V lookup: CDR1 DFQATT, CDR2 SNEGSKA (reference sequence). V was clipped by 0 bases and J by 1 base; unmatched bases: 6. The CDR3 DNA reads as TGCAGTGCTAGAGATATGGGGAGGGGATCCTACAATGAGCAGTTCTTC. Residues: CSARDMGRGSYNEQFF.

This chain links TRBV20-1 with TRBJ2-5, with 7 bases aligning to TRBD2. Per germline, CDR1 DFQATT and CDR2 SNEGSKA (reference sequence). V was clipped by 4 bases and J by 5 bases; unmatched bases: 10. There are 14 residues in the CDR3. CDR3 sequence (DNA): TGCAGTGCTACCGGGGAGGGTTCAAGGGAGACCCAGTACTTC. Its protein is CSATGEGSRETQYF.

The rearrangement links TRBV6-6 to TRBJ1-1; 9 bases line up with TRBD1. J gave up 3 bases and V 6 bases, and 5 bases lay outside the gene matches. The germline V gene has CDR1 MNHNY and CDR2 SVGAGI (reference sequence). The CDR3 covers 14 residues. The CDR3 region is CASRQTGGDTEAFF. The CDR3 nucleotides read TGTGCCAGCAGGCAGACAGGGGGGGACACTGAAGCTTTCTTT.

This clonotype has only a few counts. The CDR3: CASSLSLANIQYF. The CDR3 region has the DNA TGTGCCAGCAGCTTATCTTTAGCCAACATTCAGTACTTC. The chain uses TRBV7-9 and TRBJ2-4; D gene uncertain. V was pared by 2 bases and J by 7 bases, with 9 bases between. CDR1 and CDR2 from the germline V gene are SEHNR and FQNEAQ (reference sequence). CDR3 size: 13 residues.

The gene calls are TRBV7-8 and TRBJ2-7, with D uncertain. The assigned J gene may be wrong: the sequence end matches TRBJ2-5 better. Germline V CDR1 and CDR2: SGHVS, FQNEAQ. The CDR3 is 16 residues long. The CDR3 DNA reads TGTGCCAGCAGCTTAGTTCCGGGCGGTATGGGGGAGACCCAGTACTTC. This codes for CASSLVPGGMGETQYF.

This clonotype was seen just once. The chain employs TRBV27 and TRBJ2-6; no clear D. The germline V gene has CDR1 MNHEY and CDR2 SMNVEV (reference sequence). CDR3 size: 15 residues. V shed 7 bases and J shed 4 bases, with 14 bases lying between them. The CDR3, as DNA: TGTGCCAGCAAGGCTCTGGGGTCAGGGGCCAACGTCCTGACTTTC. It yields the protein CASKALGSGANVLTF.

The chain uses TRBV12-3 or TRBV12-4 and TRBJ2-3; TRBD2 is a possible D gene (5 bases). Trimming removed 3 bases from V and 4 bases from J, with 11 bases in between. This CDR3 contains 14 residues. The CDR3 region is CASSFGVGADTQYF. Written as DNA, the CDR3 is TGTGCCAGCAGTTTCGGGGTAGGTGCAGATACGCAGTATTTT.

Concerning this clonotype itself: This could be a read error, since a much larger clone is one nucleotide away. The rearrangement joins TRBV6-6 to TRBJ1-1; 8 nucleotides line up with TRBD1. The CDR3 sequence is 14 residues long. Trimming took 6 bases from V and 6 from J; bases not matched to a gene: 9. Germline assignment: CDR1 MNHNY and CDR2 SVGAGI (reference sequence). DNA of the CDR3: TGTGCCAGCAGACGACAGGGGAGTTACGCTGAAGCTTTCTTT. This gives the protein CASRRQGSYAEAFF.

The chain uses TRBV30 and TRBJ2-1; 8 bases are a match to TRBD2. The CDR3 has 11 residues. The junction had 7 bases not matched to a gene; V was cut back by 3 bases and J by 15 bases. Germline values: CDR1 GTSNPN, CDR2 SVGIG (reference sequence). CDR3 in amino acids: CAWSAGTSLFF. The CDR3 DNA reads TGTGCCTGGAGCGCCGGGACTAGTTTGTTCTTC.